This is a list of T cell receptor beta chains from one sample in a study of beta chain features in type 1 diabetes. Using immunoSEQ multiplex PCR, the repertoire was profiled, and TCRdb retains in-frame clones only, with some absent. The sample lists about 360,000 clones, 10% to 15% occurring once. The sequenced sample consisted of naive CD4+ T cells from blood. These receptors all stem from a young man in good health. Each CDR3 is given with its conserved first and last residue. D genes are given only for firm matches. The listing skips clone size in some rows; elsewhere it reads once, few, many or a size class.

v_gene	d_gene	j_gene	abundance	CDR3nt	CDR3aa
TRBV10-3	NA	TRBJ1-3	NA	TGTGCCATCAGTGAGTCCTTGGCCCGCTCTGGAAACACCATATATTTT	CAISESLARSGNTIYF
TRBV7-6	TRBD1	TRBJ1-2	NA	TGTGCCAGCAGCCCGAGGACAGGGCATCGTGATGGCTACACCTTC	CASSPRTGHRDGYTF
TRBV4-1	TRBD1	TRBJ2-7	NA	TGCGCCAGCAGCCAAGGTCGTGGGACAGGGAGGAACGAGCAGTACTTC	CASSQGRGTGRNEQYF
TRBV28	NA	TRBJ1-2	NA	TGTGCCACCGACGGGACTGCTGCGAACTATGGCTACACCTTC	CATDGTAANYGYTF
TRBV27	NA	TRBJ1-2	NA	TGTGCCAGCCGACCCGGGACTCGTGGTGGCTACACCTTC	CASRPGTRGGYTF
TRBV18	NA	TRBJ1-4	NA	TGTGCCAGCTCACCACTGGCGGGCTCAACTAATGAAAAACTGTTTTTT	CASSPLAGSTNEKLFF
TRBV9	NA	TRBJ1-2	NA	TGTGCCAGCAGCCCCACTGTTGACTATGGCTACACCTTC	CASSPTVDYGYTF
TRBV9	TRBD1	TRBJ1-2	NA	TGTGCCAGCAGCACCCACAGGGGAGGCAAAAATGGCTACACCTTC	CASSTHRGGKNGYTF
TRBV30	NA	TRBJ2-7	few	TGTGCCTGGACGCGGGGCCGGTACGAGCAGTACTTC	CAWTRGRYEQYF
TRBV11-2	NA	TRBJ2-7	NA	TGTGCCAGCAGCTTTCCGGGCTACGAGCAGTACTTC	CASSFPGYEQYF
TRBV7-2	NA	TRBJ1-2	NA	TGTGCCAGCAGCTCTCATGGTCAGGTTTCGAGCGGCTACACCTTC	CASSSHGQVSSGYTF
TRBV7-9	NA	TRBJ2-3	few	TGTGCCAGCAGCTTAGCTCAAACAGAGAGCACAGATACGCAGTATTTT	CASSLAQTESTDTQYF
TRBV2	NA	TRBJ1-2	NA	TGTGCCAGCAGTGGTGGGCCAAACTATGGCTACACCTTC	CASSGGPNYGYTF
TRBV9	TRBD2	TRBJ2-6	few	TGTGCCAGCAGCGTCTATATGGGACTACGGACTGGGGCCAACGTCCTGACTTTC	CASSVYMGLRTGANVLTF
TRBV6-5	NA	TRBJ2-7	few	TGTGCCACCACCGGGACAACAAACTCCTACGAGCAGTACTTC	CATTGTTNSYEQYF
TRBV19	NA	TRBJ1-1	few	TGTGCCAGTACGCAGGGCCAGTTGAACACTGAAGCTTTCTTT	CASTQGQLNTEAFF
TRBV28	NA	TRBJ1-2	NA	TGTGCCAGCAGTCCTAGGATCTATGGCTACACCTTC	CASSPRIYGYTF
TRBV7-9	TRBD1	TRBJ1-2	few	TGTGCCAGCAGCCCCACAGGGGACTATGGCTACACCTTC	CASSPTGDYGYTF
TRBV4-2	NA	TRBJ1-1	NA	TGTGCCAGCAGCCAAGAAGGCAGGTCGAACACTGAAGCTTTCTTT	CASSQEGRSNTEAFF
TRBV7-9	TRBD1	TRBJ1-5	few	TGTGCCAGCAGTCCCGCCGGGCAGGGGGATCAGCCCCAGCATTTT	CASSPAGQGDQPQHF
TRBV7-2	NA	TRBJ1-5	NA	TGTGCCAGCAGCTTAACGGAGGGACAGCCCCAGCATTTT	CASSLTEGQPQHF
TRBV5-1	TRBD1	TRBJ1-1	NA	TGCGCCAGCAGCCCAGGACAGGGGTTCGCTGAAGCTTTCTTT	CASSPGQGFAEAFF
TRBV28	TRBD1	TRBJ1-2	NA	TGTGCCAGCAGAACCGCCGGGACAGGGGATAACTATGGCTACACCTTC	CASRTAGTGDNYGYTF
TRBV9	NA	TRBJ1-5	NA	TGTGCCAGCAGCGTAGGCGGAGGGGATCAGCCCCAGCATTTT	CASSVGGGDQPQHF
TRBV5-4	NA	TRBJ1-1	NA	TGTGCCAGCAGCTTGGCAACTGGAGCCGGGGGGGAGATGGCTTTCTTT	CASSLATGAGGEMAFF
TRBV5-1	TRBD2	TRBJ2-1	few	TGCGCCAGCGACTCGGGGGGTAGGCCCGAGGAGCAGTTCTTC	CASDSGGRPEEQFF